Listed below are T cell receptor beta chains from one sample, sequenced in a study of Graves' ophthalmopathy and Graves' hyperthyroidism. TCRdb reprocessed the multiplex PCR reads with MiXCR, giving one entry per CDR3 protein. Of 500,000 to 700,000 distinct CDR3 sequences in the sample, approximately 35% were seen once. Sequenced material: peripheral blood or thyroid tissue (not recorded which). These receptor sequences come from an adult man with Graves' hyperthyroidism. Both conserved end residues are part of each CDR3. D genes are given only for firm matches.

>TRBV12-3/TRBV12-4|TRBJ1-5|-
CASSLDGDHQPQHF
>TRBV7-9|TRBJ2-5|TRBD2
CASSSPKRGREETQYF
>TRBV12-3/TRBV12-4|TRBJ1-1|-
CASSQTGEAFF
>TRBV20-1|TRBJ2-1|-
CSARSARGSYNEQFF
>TRBV11-2|TRBJ2-7|-
CASSLGHRTYEQYF
>TRBV2|TRBJ2-6|-
CASSGLAGANVLTF
>TRBV10-3|TRBJ2-1|-
CASSEAPSLEQFF
>TRBV7-7|TRBJ2-5|-
CASSLTEGVEETQYF
>TRBV7-9|TRBJ2-7|-
CASSLCPPCYEQYF
>TRBV5-6|TRBJ1-1|-
CANSLGQLNTEAFF
>TRBV2|TRBJ1-6|-
CASSEWVPGSYNSPLHF
>TRBV6-2/TRBV6-3|TRBJ2-3|TRBD2
CASSRLAGFSTDTQYF
>TRBV5-6|TRBJ1-1|-
CASRPTGQGTTEAFF
>TRBV11-2|TRBJ2-7|-
CASSFARNNEQYF
>TRBV25-1|TRBJ1-2|-
CASSESGKYYGYTF
>TRBV5-6|TRBJ2-5|-
CASSLETGVAETQYF
>TRBV6-2/TRBV6-3|TRBJ2-5|TRBD2
CASSSALAAVRETQYF
>TRBV20-1|TRBJ1-2|-
CSAIEKWVYYGYTF
>TRBV2|TRBJ2-3|-
CASSSPTLPGLQDTQYF
>TRBV10-3|TRBJ1-2|TRBD1
CAISERTGTYYGYTF
>TRBV12-3/TRBV12-4|TRBJ1-2|-
CASSSRVGRDRYGYTF
>TRBV12-3/TRBV12-4|TRBJ1-5|-
CASSFEGGNGQPQHF
>TRBV29-1|TRBJ2-7|TRBD2
CSAQFGTSLSVQYF
>TRBV12-3/TRBV12-4|TRBJ2-7|-
CASSPSRQGLYEQYF
>TRBV7-8|TRBJ2-3|TRBD1
CASTPTRTGRTDTQYF
>TRBV20-1|TRBJ1-1|-
CSARRRTNTEAFF
>TRBV5-1|TRBJ1-1|-
CASSLVRGMRDTEAFF
>TRBV6-4|TRBJ1-2|-
CASNTGSDEGYTF
>TRBV19|TRBJ2-7|-
CASSIYGEGYGEQYF
>TRBV7-6|TRBJ2-5|-
CASSLAMRETQYF
>TRBV6-1|TRBJ2-7|TRBD1
CASSPTRTGGSHEQYF
>TRBV2|TRBJ2-1|-
CATHVVSNEQFF
>TRBV14|TRBJ1-4|-
CASSPLGEKLFF
>TRBV20-1|-|-
CSARVGRGDHEQYF
>TRBV7-9|TRBJ1-2|-
CASSLYVQDDYGYTF
>TRBV2|TRBJ1-1|-
CASSEAWGGSEAFF